What follows describes a single TCR beta chain. The data originate from a study of blood T cell repertoires in COVID-19. The CDR3 is 14 amino acids. V shed 4 bases and J shed 1 base, with 10 bases lying between them. Germline V gene sequence: CDR1 LGHDT, CDR2 YNNKEL (reference sequence). Clones were sequenced by immunoSEQ multiplex PCR, and TCRdb holds only the in-frame ones, with some missing. This sample yields around 290,000 clones, of which about 88% are seen a single time; around 2% belongs to the top ten. Sequences were obtained from PBMCs or T cells enriched from blood (not recorded which). This sequence was found in a woman aged 60-70 years in a cohort exposed to, infected with or recovered from COVID-19 (not recorded which). This chain uses TRBV3-1 (or the pseudogene TRBV3-2) with TRBJ1-1, with a possible D match to TRBD1 (5 bases). The CDR3, as DNA: TGTGCCAGCAGCCGCGGGACGGGGAACACTGAAGCTTTCTTT. Translated, it gives CASSRGTGNTEAFF.